The rows below give T cell receptor beta chains drawn from one sample of a study of cytomegalovirus exposure and HLA in healthy donors. Here immunoSEQ multiplex PCR was the method, and the copy in TCRdb shows in-frame clones only, minus some. Of 130,000 to 150,000 clones listed, around a tenth were seen once; the top ten hold 1.5% to 2%. Sequenced sample: PBMCs. The origin of the receptors is a male donor in good health and CMV-seronegative. Each CDR3 is given with its conserved first and last residue. The order of the fields is D gene, V gene, J gene, clone size, CDR3 protein, CDR3 DNA. A D gene is named only where the DNA matches it firmly. Some rows have no size entry. The others give once, few or many, or a class for an expanded clone.

-	TRBV4-1	TRBJ1-2	few	CASSHVQERGYTF	TGCGCCAGCAGCCATGTACAGGAGCGTGGCTACACCTTC
-	TRBV4-3	TRBJ1-4	-	CASSQETGFNEKLFF	TGCGCCAGCAGCCAAGAAACAGGTTTTAATGAAAAACTGTTTTTT
-	TRBV4-1	TRBJ1-4	-	CASSHEIVGEKLFF	TGCGCCAGCAGCCATGAGATTGTCGGGGAAAAACTGTTTTTT
TRBD2	TRBV4-1	TRBJ2-5	few	CASSQALAGGPGETQYF	TGCGCCAGCAGCCAAGCGTTAGCGGGGGGCCCCGGAGAGACCCAGTACTTC
TRBD2	TRBV29-1	TRBJ2-1	few	CSVEDTSAHSSYNEQFF	TGCAGCGTTGAAGATACTAGCGCCCATAGCTCCTACAATGAGCAGTTCTTC
-	TRBV18	TRBJ1-2	-	CASSTPTGLYGYTF	TGTGCCAGCTCAACCCCCACAGGGTTGTATGGCTACACCTTC
-	TRBV7-9	TRBJ1-2	-	CASTRGGGAAYGYTF	TGTGCCAGCACCCGGGGCGGGGGGGCAGCCTATGGCTACACCTTC
-	TRBV18	TRBJ2-5	few	CASSPPRGQGGETQYF	TGTGCCAGCTCACCGCCTCGAGGCCAGGGAGGAGAGACCCAGTACTTC
-	TRBV7-6	TRBJ2-5	-	CASSFRGNQETQYF	TGTGCCAGCAGCTTTAGGGGTAACCAAGAGACCCAGTACTTC
TRBD2	TRBV29-1	TRBJ2-7	-	CSVEGLAGAEQYF	TGCAGCGTTGAAGGACTAGCGGGGGCTGAGCAGTACTTC
TRBD2	TRBV6-1	TRBJ2-3	many	CASSELRGGPTDTQYF	TGTGCCAGCAGTGAGTTGCGGGGGGGCCCCACAGATACGCAGTATTTT